This T cell receptor (beta chain) was recovered during a study of blood T cell repertoires in COVID-19. The method was immunoSEQ multiplex PCR; TCRdb's version includes in-frame clones alone and lacks a portion of them. This sample has 200,000 to 300,000 clones, with 85% found just once. The TCR comes from a woman aged 60-70 years with active or convalescent COVID-19. Sequenced input: peripheral blood.

The CDR3 sequence is CASSFGTGDLKETQYF. CDR3 bases: TGCGCCAGCAGCTTCGGGACAGGCGACCTAAAAGAGACCCAGTACTTC. The rearrangement joins TRBV5-1 to TRBJ2-5; 8 positions match TRBD1. The CDR3 sequence is 16 residues long. V shed 2 bases, J shed 3 bases, and the junction held 9 bases outside the gene matches. Germline V gene sequence: CDR1 SGHRS, CDR2 YFSETQ.